This TCR beta chain was sequenced during a study of cytomegalovirus exposure and HLA in healthy donors. J lost 3 bases, V lost 1 base, and 8 bases had no gene match. From germline, CDR1 is SGHVS and CDR2 FNYEAQ. This CDR3 has 16 residues. Amplification used 60 Vbeta primers and 13 Jbeta primers. Here immunoSEQ multiplex PCR was the method, and the copy in TCRdb shows in-frame clones only, minus some. The sample yields over 200,000 clones, almost 85% seen once. Specimen: PBMCs. The chain joins TRBV7-6 to TRBJ2-7; 8 bases fit TRBD1. This clonotype originated in a woman between 35 and 50 years old in good health and CMV-seronegative. The CDR3, as DNA: TGTGCCAGCAGCTTAGGGTTGAGGACAGGGAACTACGAGCAGTACTTC. It codes for CASSLGLRTGNYEQYF.